This entry lists 30 T cell receptor beta chains sequenced from one sample in a study of high-grade serous ovarian cancer treatment subgroups. Tumor tissue was taken before any definitive surgery or chemotherapy was given. The protocol was immunoSEQ multiplex PCR, while the TCRdb copy is restricted to in-frame clones and leaves out a portion. The sample records 6,000 to 7,000 clones, around 75% being singletons. Sequenced sample: tumor tissue. These receptors came from a human donor with high-grade serous ovarian cancer.

The gene calls are TRBV2 and TRBJ2-7; TRBD1 matches 9 bases. V lost 4 bases, J lost 4 bases, and 5 bases stayed unmatched. In germline, CDR1 is SNHLY, CDR2 FYNNEI. This CDR3 has 14 amino acids. This chain's CDR3 is CASSAPDRGYEQYF. The CDR3 DNA is TGTGCCAGCAGTGCCCCTGACAGGGGGTACGAGCAGTACTTC.

This rearrangement joins TRBV7-9 to TRBJ2-1, with a possible D match to TRBD2 (6 bases). Germline loops: CDR1 SEHNR, CDR2 FQNEAQ (reference sequence). The V end lost 4 bases, the J end lost 4 bases, and 23 bases lay between the germline ends. The length of the CDR3 is 18 residues. The CDR3 spells CASSSPRKRAGPYNEQFF. CDR3 bases: TGTGCCAGCAGCTCCCCTCGGAAGCGCGCGGGACCATACAATGAGCAGTTCTTC.

This chain links TRBV5-1 with TRBJ2-3; D gene uncertain. CDR1 SGHRS and CDR2 YFSETQ come from the germline V gene. Deletions cut 0 bases from V and 4 bases from J, with 12 bases between. The CDR3 sequence is 15 residues long. CDR3 nucleotides: TGCGCCAGCAGCTTGGAGGGTAGTTCCCCAGATACGCAGTATTTT. Its translation is CASSLEGSSPDTQYF.

V and J are TRBV10-2 and TRBJ1-1; perhaps TRBD1 as D (6 bases). Trimming shortened V by 3 bases and J by 0 bases, and 14 bases separated the two germline ends. This CDR3 is 16 amino acids long. Per germline, CDR1 WSHSY and CDR2 SAAADI. The CDR3 sequence: CASSDGGGGMNTEAFF. CDR3 coding DNA: TGCGCCAGCAGTGACGGAGGGGGGGGGATGAACACTGAAGCTTTCTTT.

This clone was recorded once. The chain carries TRBV19 and TRBJ2-1; D gene ambiguous. CDR3 length: 16 residues. Trimming took 3 bases from V and 7 from J, leaving 19 bases between them. CDR1 is LNHDA, CDR2 SQIVND, per germline (reference sequence). As DNA, the CDR3 is TGTGCCAGTAGTATTAGCCCACCTATGGGTCTGAATGAGCAGTTCTTC. This sequence encodes CASSISPPMGLNEQFF. The full variable domain, in which reference TRBV19 and TRBJ2-1 provide the parts outside the CDR3, is DGGITQSPKYLFRKEGQNVTLSCEQNLNHDAMYWYRQDPGQGLRLIYYSQIVNDFQKGDIAEGYSVSREKKESFPLTVTSAQKNPTAFYLCASSISPPMGLNEQFFGPGTRLTVL.

This clone is a singleton in its sample. V is TRBV18 and J is TRBJ2-2; tentatively, D is TRBD2 (5 bases). The CDR3 consists of 13 residues. Germline V lookup: CDR1 KGHSH, CDR2 LQKENI. Deletions cut 3 bases from V and 7 bases from J, with 9 bases between. The CDR3 loop reads CASSPLGDGELFF. CDR3 nucleotides: TGTGCCAGCTCACCCCTCGGGGACGGGGAGCTGTTTTTT.

The CDR3 sequence is CASRTGGMGGYTF. The CDR3 DNA follows: TGTGCCAGCAGGACAGGGGGCATGGGTGGCTACACCTTC. V is TRBV6-5 and J is TRBJ1-2; 10 nucleotides align to TRBD1. V shed 6 bases and J 7 bases; nucleotides not matched to a gene: 5. From germline, CDR1 is MNHEY and CDR2 SVGAGI. This CDR3 spans 13 amino acids.

V is TRBV7-8 and J is TRBJ2-7; tentatively, D is TRBD1 or TRBD2 (5 bases each). This CDR3 is 14 amino acids long. The germline V and J ends were trimmed by 5 bases and 2 bases, with 13 bases remaining between them. The germline V gene encodes CDR1 SGHVS and CDR2 FQNEAQ. Here the CDR3 DNA reads TGTGCCAGCAGCCCTCCGGGACGGACCTACGAGCAGTACTTC. Residues: CASSPPGRTYEQYF. Supplemented by reference TRBV7-8 and TRBJ2-7, the full variable domain reads GAGVSQSPRYKVAKRGQDVALRCDPISGHVSLFWYQQALGQGPEFLTYFQNEAQLDKSGLPSDRFFAERPEGSVSTLKIQRTQQEDSAVYLCASSPPGRTYEQYFGPGTRLTVT.

This clone was seen only once. The chain joins TRBV30 to TRBJ1-6; D is uncertain. Germline V gives CDR1 GTSNPN, CDR2 SVGIG (reference sequence). The length of the CDR3 is 16 residues. The V end lost 0 bases, the J end lost 4 bases, and 13 bases lay between the germline ends. As DNA, the CDR3 is TGTGCCTGGAGTGTTTTAGGGTCCATGTATAATTCACCCCTCCACTTT. It encodes CAWSVLGSMYNSPLHF.

The chain recombines TRBV9 with TRBJ1-4; D remains unclear. This CDR3 spans 16 amino acids. Germline CDR1 is SGDLS and CDR2 is YYNGEE. Between the trimmed V and J ends, which lost 0 bases and 5 bases, there was a span of 14 bases. Written as DNA, the CDR3 is TGTGCCAGCAGCGTAGGAGTTGGGGTGTTAAATGAAAAACTGTTTTTT. Protein product: CASSVGVGVLNEKLFF.

V usage is TRBV27 and J usage is TRBJ2-7; 7 bases align to TRBD1. Germline CDR1 and CDR2: MNHEY and SMNVEV (reference sequence). J lost 1 base, V lost 5 bases, and 14 bases had no gene match. The CDR3 length is 17 residues. The DNA of the CDR3 is TGTGCCAGCAGTCTAGCCCCTCCGGCAGGGGGATCCTACGAGCAGTACTTC. Amino acid sequence: CASSLAPPAGGSYEQYF.

This chain links TRBV6-6 with TRBJ2-1; D unresolved. The length of the CDR3 is 13 residues. Germline V gives CDR1 MNHNY, CDR2 SVGAGI (reference sequence). Trimming stripped 5 bases from V and 5 bases from J, with 10 bases between. The CDR3 protein is CASSPLNHNEQFF. In DNA form, the CDR3 reads TGTGCCAGCAGTCCCCTGAACCACAATGAGCAGTTCTTC.

V gene TRBV19 combines with J gene TRBJ2-4; D perhaps matches TRBD1 (5 bases). Trimming took 0 bases from V and 0 from J, leaving 18 bases between them. In germline, CDR1 is LNHDA, CDR2 SQIVND (reference sequence). This CDR3 has 19 amino acids. The CDR3 here is CASSIDSGQGGVAKNIQYF. In DNA form, the CDR3 reads TGTGCCAGTAGTATAGATAGTGGGCAGGGTGGGGTAGCCAAAAACATTCAGTACTTC.

V usage is TRBV10-2 and J usage is TRBJ2-7, with D perhaps matching TRBD2 (6 bases). The germline CDR1 and CDR2 sequences are WSHSY and SAAADI. V was cut by 8 bases and J by 7 bases, with 18 bases left in between. The CDR3 is made up of 13 amino acids. The CDR3, as DNA: TGCGCCAGCTCATTCCCGGGACTCGGGGAGCAGTACTTC. This translates into CASSFPGLGEQYF.

The sample holds one count of this clone. This chain uses TRBV6-5 with TRBJ1-6; D is undetermined. V was shortened by 4 bases and J by 8 bases, with 12 bases between the two germline ends. The CDR3 is made up of 14 amino acids. The V gene's germline CDR1 is MNHEY and CDR2 SVGAGI. CDR3 residues: CASSSSESYSPLHF. Written as DNA, the CDR3 is TGTGCCAGCAGTTCTTCCGAGTCCTATTCACCCCTCCACTTT.

DNA for the CDR3: TGTGCCAGCAGCTTAGACGGGGGACTGAAAGCGGATGAGCAGTTCTTC. Its translation: CASSLDGGLKADEQFF. This sequence joins TRBV11-2 and TRBJ2-1; D might be TRBD2 (6 bases). The V gene lost 0 bases and the J gene lost 8 bases, with 17 bases spanning the gap. The CDR3 consists of 16 residues. Germline V lookup: CDR1 SGHAT, CDR2 FQNNGV.

The chain links TRBV30 to TRBJ1-6; TRBD1 matches at 8 bases. With V trimmed by 6 bases and J by 6 bases, 7 bases remained unmatched. CDR1 and CDR2 from the germline V gene are GTSNPN and SVGIG (reference sequence). CDR3 size: 14 residues. DNA of the CDR3: TGTGCCTGTCAGGGGACAGGCGGTAATTCACCCCTCCACTTT. Translating gives CACQGTGGNSPLHF.

This chain links TRBV9 with TRBJ1-2; unclear D gene. Germline CDR1 and CDR2: SGDLS and YYNGEE. The CDR3 has 17 residues. Between the trimmed V and J ends, which lost 4 bases and 0 bases, there was a span of 19 bases. The CDR3 nucleotides are TGTGCCAGCAGCCCCCCTAAGAACAGCCCCACTAACTATGGCTACACCTTC. Protein: CASSPPKNSPTNYGYTF.

The V call is TRBV5-1, the J call TRBJ1-3; D gene unclear. CDR3 size: 14 residues. CDR1 is SGHRS and CDR2 is YFSETQ in the germline V gene. V dropped 0 bases and J dropped 8 bases, with 12 bases sitting between them. As DNA, the CDR3 is TGCGCCAGCAGCTTGGCCGTCCCCTGGGACACCATATATTTT. Translated, it gives CASSLAVPWDTIYF.

This clone was picked up a small number of times. The chain joins TRBV19 to TRBJ2-1, with 11 bases lining up with TRBD2. Per germline, CDR1 LNHDA and CDR2 SQIVND (reference sequence). This CDR3 spans 15 amino acids. V shed 6 bases, J shed 3 bases, and the junction held 4 bases outside the gene matches. CDR3 bases: TGTGCCAGTAGCCCCGGGACTAGCGGCTACAATGAGCAGTTCTTC. Translated: CASSPGTSGYNEQFF.

The CDR3 DNA reads TGTGCCAGCACTTTACGTGGGGGGTTGGACGAGCAGTACTTC. It specifies CASTLRGGLDEQYF. The chain is built from TRBV6-6 and TRBJ2-7, with a tentative D call TRBD2 (6 bases). Germline CDR1 MNHNY, CDR2 SVGAGI (reference sequence). The V end lost 7 bases, the J end lost 5 bases, and 18 bases lay between the germline ends. There are 14 residues in the CDR3.

The V call is TRBV30, the J call TRBJ2-1; D possibly uses TRBD1 or TRBD2 (6 bases each). There are 17 residues in the CDR3. The germline V gene has CDR1 GTSNPN and CDR2 SVGIG (reference sequence). Trimming removed 1 base from V and 2 bases from J, with 18 bases in between. The CDR3 sequence is CAWSDPRVRGAYNEQFF. CDR3 DNA: TGTGCCTGGAGTGACCCACGGGTGAGGGGGGCCTACAATGAGCAGTTCTTC.

The J gene is TRBJ2-5, the V gene TRBV28; the match to TRBD2 covers 10 bases. The CDR3 length is 16 residues. CDR1 and CDR2 from the germline V gene are MDHEN and SYDVKM. V shed 1 base and J 5 bases; nucleotides not matched to a gene: 7. CDR3 protein: CASSLSTSGEGETQYF. DNA of the CDR3: TGTGCCAGCAGTTTATCAACTAGCGGGGAGGGGGAGACCCAGTACTTC.

The genes are TRBV29-1 and TRBJ1-1, with TRBD1 as a possible D gene (5 bases). V gave up 6 bases and J gave up 10 bases, with 15 bases separating them. This CDR3 has 11 amino acids. In germline, CDR1 is SQVTM, CDR2 ANQGSEA. CDR3 nucleotides: TGCAGCGTGGGGCGGGGGGGTGTAGCTTTCTTT. Protein: CSVGRGGVAFF. Using reference TRBV29-1 and TRBJ1-1 for the parts outside the CDR3, the full variable domain is SAVISQKPSRDICQRGTSLTIQCQVDSQVTMMFWYRQQPGQSLTLIATANQGSEATYESGFVIDKFPISRPNLTFSTLTVSNMSPEDSSIYLCSVGRGGVAFFGQGTRLTVV.

The chain employs TRBV5-6 and TRBJ2-7; 8 bases fit TRBD2. Germline V gene lookup returns CDR1 SGHDT and CDR2 YYEEEE. This CDR3 contains 15 residues. The V gene end was trimmed by 5 bases and the J gene end by 0 bases; junction bases not matched to a gene: 7. The CDR3 loop reads CASRGWTSTSYEQYF. CDR3 in DNA: TGTGCCAGCAGGGGGTGGACTAGCACCTCCTACGAGCAGTACTTC.

This chain joins TRBV9 and TRBJ2-7; D is unclear. This CDR3 spans 10 amino acids. Germline CDR1 SGDLS, CDR2 YYNGEE. The ends were cut back, 7 bases at V and 3 bases at J, with 5 bases in the middle. CDR3: CASFGYEQYF. Here the CDR3 DNA reads TGTGCCAGCTTCGGCTACGAGCAGTACTTC.

The count of this clone is one. V usage is TRBV28 and J usage is TRBJ2-7; weak D call: TRBD1 (5 bases). V was pared by 5 bases and J by 7 bases, with 21 bases between. The CDR3 sequence is 15 residues long. Germline CDR1 MDHEN, CDR2 SYDVKM. In nucleotides, the CDR3 is TGTGCCAGCAGTCCGCCAGGGAAACCCGTCCCGGAGCAGTACTTC. Translated, it gives CASSPPGKPVPEQYF.

The V and J genes are TRBV10-2 and TRBJ2-7, with unresolved D. The V end was cut by 2 bases, the J end by 6 bases, with 17 bases between. CDR1 and CDR2 from the germline V gene are WSHSY and SAAADI. The CDR3 has 15 amino acids. The CDR3 loop reads CASSEIRTLPGEQYF. In DNA, the CDR3 is TGCGCCAGCAGTGAGATCCGGACCCTCCCGGGCGAGCAGTACTTC.

The chain employs TRBV9 and TRBJ1-2; maybe TRBD1 (6 bases). Germline V gene lookup returns CDR1 SGDLS and CDR2 YYNGEE. Trimming took 6 bases from V and 4 from J, leaving 16 bases between them. The CDR3 length is 14 residues. The CDR3: CASTTGTAPYGYTF. In nucleotides, the CDR3 is TGTGCCAGCACCACAGGGACGGCACCCTATGGCTACACCTTC.

CDR3 sequence (DNA): TGTGCCAGCAGCTTAGAGGGCGGACAGCCCCAGCATTTT. It is translated as CASSLEGGQPQHF. The V and J genes are TRBV7-2 and TRBJ1-5; no reliable D call. The length of the CDR3 is 13 residues. V lost 1 base and J lost 7, with 8 bases in between. Germline values: CDR1 SGHTA, CDR2 FQGNSA.